These 20 T cell receptor beta chains share one sample of origin, sequenced in a study of CD8+ T cells in alopecia areata. Treatment denoted: oral pan-JAK inhibitor, 5-10 mg twice daily. Sequencing relied on a cDNA template that was reverse transcribed from extracted RNA. The table came from immunoSEQ multiplex PCR; TCRdb's copy has only in-frame clones and leaves some out. The data contain 110,000 to 150,000 clones, 82% of them singletons. The sample here was CD8+ T cells sorted from blood, taken at week 4, from a patient treated with tofacitinib. The origin of the receptors is a human donor with alopecia areata.

This rearrangement joins TRBV4-1 to TRBJ1-2; 8 nucleotides line up with TRBD1. CDR1 and CDR2 from the germline V gene are MGHRA and YSYEKL. The CDR3 consists of 16 residues. Trimming took 3 bases from V and 6 from J; bases not matched to a gene: 12. CDR3 sequence: CASSHPRADRGHGYTF. CDR3 DNA sequence: TGCGCCAGCAGCCACCCGAGGGCCGACAGGGGTCATGGCTACACCTTC.

The chain combines TRBV7-9 with TRBJ2-5; TRBD1 or TRBD2 may be the D gene (5 bases each). Germline-derived CDR1 and CDR2 are SEHNR and FQNEAQ (reference sequence). V lost 6 bases and J 5 bases, leaving 25 bases between the germline ends. CDR3 size: 17 residues. CDR3 in amino acids: CASSPDSGRPPQETQYF. The DNA for the CDR3 is TGTGCCAGCAGTCCCGACAGCGGCCGCCCGCCCCAGGAGACCCAGTACTTC.

This clone was seen a few times. The chain employs TRBV6-1 and TRBJ2-7; 7 bases are shared with TRBD1. The CDR3 extends over 14 amino acids. J was trimmed by 2 bases and V by 4 bases; bases with no gene match: 5. CDR1 is MNHNS, CDR2 SASEGT, per germline. CDR3 coding DNA: TGTGCCAGCAGTGCTCGGACAGGAACCTACGAGCAGTACTTC. Translating gives CASSARTGTYEQYF.

The J gene is TRBJ2-1, the V gene TRBV6-5; D is possibly TRBD1 (7 bases). Germline CDR1 MNHEY, CDR2 SVGAGI. The ends were cut back, 2 bases at V and 8 bases at J, with 10 bases in the middle. CDR3 length: 13 residues. The CDR3 nucleotides read TGTGCCAGCAGTTACGGAGGGGGCTATGAGCAGTTCTTC. Its protein is CASSYGGGYEQFF.

About this clone: This CDR3 is also generated by other DNA sequences in the sample. The CDR3 protein is CASSLSDNYEQYF. DNA of the CDR3: TGTGCCAGCAGTTTATCGGACAACTACGAGCAGTACTTC. This chain uses TRBV27 with TRBJ2-7, with a weak D call TRBD1 (5 bases). Germline V gene sequence: CDR1 MNHEY, CDR2 SMNVEV (reference sequence). This CDR3 is built from 13 residues. V lost 0 bases to trimming and J lost 3 bases, with 6 bases between them.

V and J are TRBV5-1 and TRBJ2-1; the match to TRBD1 covers 10 bases. The germline gives CDR1 SGHRS, CDR2 YFSETQ. This CDR3 has 16 residues. With 2 bases clipped from V and 3 bases from J, the junction kept 5 bases outside the gene matches. The CDR3 here is CASSFAGQGDYNEQFF. DNA of the CDR3: TGCGCCAGCAGCTTCGCAGGACAGGGGGACTACAATGAGCAGTTCTTC.

V and J are TRBV11-1 and TRBJ1-1, with TRBD1 matching over 9 bases. This CDR3 contains 14 residues. V shed 7 bases, J shed 3 bases, and the junction held 6 bases outside the gene matches. Looked up from germline, CDR1 is SGHAT and CDR2 is FQDESV (reference sequence). In DNA form, the CDR3 reads TGTGCCAGCACGCCTCGGACAGGGGACACTGAAGCTTTCTTT. Its translation is CASTPRTGDTEAFF.

About this clone itself: Other nucleotide sequences from this sample produce the same CDR3. This sequence joins TRBV7-9 and TRBJ2-7, with D uncertain. The germline CDR1 and CDR2 sequences are SEHNR and FQNEAQ (reference sequence). This CDR3 has 11 residues. V was cut by 5 bases and J by 6 bases, with 8 bases left in between. The CDR3 is CASSRLGEQYF. The CDR3 region has the DNA TGTGCCAGCAGCCGACTGGGCGAGCAGTACTTC. Looking up the rest from reference TRBV7-9 and TRBJ2-7 gives the full variable domain: DTGVSQNPRHKITKRGQNVTFRCDPISEHNRLYWYRQTLGQGPEFLTYFQNEAQLEKSRLLSDRFSAERPKGSFSTLEIQRTEQGDSAMYLCASSRLGEQYFGPGTRLTVT.

This clone has just one count. J is TRBJ1-1 and V is TRBV6-5; 7 nucleotides align to TRBD1. This CDR3 has 15 amino acids. V lost 2 bases, J lost 1 base, and 4 bases stayed unmatched. Germline V CDR1 and CDR2: MNHEY, SVGAGI. CDR3 sequence (DNA): TGTGCCAGCAGTTACCGCGGGACAGCGAACACTGAAGCTTTCTTT. Translated, it gives CASSYRGTANTEAFF.

A single count supports this clone. The V gene is TRBV7-9, the J gene TRBJ2-7; possibly TRBD2 for D (5 bases). CDR3 length: 12 residues. CDR1 is SEHNR, CDR2 FQNEAQ, per germline (reference sequence). The germline V and J ends were trimmed by 5 bases and 7 bases, with 12 bases remaining between them. The CDR3: CASSPRTGEQYF. The CDR3 DNA reads as TGTGCCAGCAGCCCAAGGACGGGAGAGCAGTACTTC.

The rearrangement links TRBV6-1 to TRBJ2-5, with 11 bases fitting TRBD2. Germline V CDR1 and CDR2: MNHNS, SASEGT. The CDR3 runs to 16 residues. V lost 2 bases and J lost 4; bases outside the gene matches: 6. CDR3 DNA sequence: TGTGCCAGCAGTGAATCGGCGACTAGCGGGGCAGAGACCCAGTACTTC. This codes for CASSESATSGAETQYF.

The chain combines TRBV4-3 with TRBJ2-5; D not certain. Trimming removed 3 bases at V and 2 bases at J, with 13 bases between. CDR3 length: 15 amino acids. From germline, CDR1 is LGHNA and CDR2 YSLEER. This CDR3 is CASSQGGVWQETQYF. As DNA, the CDR3 is TGCGCCAGCAGCCAGGGCGGAGTGTGGCAAGAGACCCAGTACTTC.

J is TRBJ2-7 and V is TRBV7-9; tentative D call: TRBD1 (5 bases). Between the trimmed V and J ends, which lost 5 bases and 0 bases, there was a span of 20 bases. Germline CDR1 SEHNR, CDR2 FQNEAQ (reference sequence). The CDR3 extends over 17 amino acids. CDR3 sequence reads: CASSPPLGRGSSYEQYF. The CDR3 nucleotides are TGTGCCAGCAGCCCCCCTTTAGGTAGGGGTAGCTCCTACGAGCAGTACTTC.

The CDR3 region is CSVEGHYPYEQYF. CDR3 DNA sequence: TGCAGCGTTGAGGGACACTATCCCTACGAGCAGTACTTC. V gene TRBV29-1 combines with J gene TRBJ2-7; possibly TRBD1 for D (6 bases). This CDR3 region has 13 residues. Germline V gene lookup returns CDR1 SQVTM and CDR2 ANQGSEA. The V gene lost 3 bases and the J gene lost 2 bases, with 11 bases spanning the gap.

The chain joins TRBV27 to TRBJ2-7, with 9 bases fitting TRBD1. CDR3 length: 15 amino acids. CDR1 and CDR2 from the germline V gene are MNHEY and SMNVEV (reference sequence). With V trimmed by 4 bases and J by 3 bases, 7 bases remained unmatched. The CDR3 nucleotides read TGTGCCAGCAGTTCCCCCGGGACAGGGCGCTACGAGCAGTACTTC. The encoded protein is CASSSPGTGRYEQYF.

V usage is TRBV5-1 and J usage is TRBJ2-5; a weak D match, TRBD1 (5 bases). V lost 4 bases, J lost 5 bases, and 15 bases lay in between. CDR3 length: 14 residues. CDR1 and CDR2 from the germline V gene are SGHRS and YFSETQ. The CDR3 reads CASSLDSPGETQYF. CDR3 nucleotide sequence: TGCGCCAGCAGCCTAGACAGCCCCGGGGAGACCCAGTACTTC.

The chain combines TRBV6-6 with TRBJ2-7; D call uncertain. Germline loops: CDR1 MNHNY, CDR2 SVGAGI (reference sequence). The CDR3 loop spans 15 amino acids. Trimming took off 7 bases at V and 3 bases at J, with 19 bases between the two ends. Written as DNA, the CDR3 is TGTGCCAGCACGCCCCTTACGGACGTAGGCTACGAGCAGTACTTC. Protein sequence: CASTPLTDVGYEQYF.

This clone appeared a few times. This CDR3 fails to terminate in the conserved phenylalanine or tryptophan, so it likely reflects a read error. The DNA is omitted, as the CDR3 cannot be located on it reliably, and the CDR3 follows TCRdb's listing. The CDR3 region is CASSQRHSLT. This sequence joins TRBV7-3 and TRBJ2-6. The V gene's germline CDR1 is SGHTA and CDR2 FQGTGA. The CDR3 length is 10 residues, termini included.

A single count supports this clone. The CDR3 bases are TGTGCCAGCAGCTTAGTTATCGGTCCCGATCAGCCCCAGCATTTT. This encodes CASSLVIGPDQPQHF. The V and J genes are TRBV7-2 and TRBJ1-5; no definite D call. This CDR3 contains 15 residues. V lost 1 base, J lost 5 bases, and 12 bases lay in between. CDR1 and CDR2 (germline): SGHTA, FQGNSA.

This clone has a single count. Mismatch with germline at one junction end may stem from a read error. The rearrangement links TRBV25-1 to TRBJ1-2; 7 nucleotides match TRBD1. This CDR3 region has 10 residues. Germline-derived CDR1 and CDR2 are MGHDK and SYGVNS. The CDR3 sequence: CASQRTGRPF. For the CDR3, the DNA is TGTGCCAGCCAGAGGACAGGTCGGCCCTTC.